Presented here are 5 T cell receptor beta chains from one specimen sequenced in a study of T cells in Graves' hyperthyroidism and ophthalmopathy. TCR beta CDR3 region amplification was performed from RNA transcripts. First-round RT-PCR of the TCR CDR3 relied on the HTBI primer set. TCRdb reanalysed the multiplex PCR reads using MiXCR and keeps one entry per CDR3 protein. The sample records 600,000 or so distinct CDR3 sequences, about 14% being singletons. Input material: blood. Receptor source: a woman between 50 and 59 years old with Graves' ophthalmopathy.

This clonotype showed up just a few times. This chain connects TRBV18 to TRBJ1-5; 9 bases align to TRBD1. This CDR3 comprises 16 residues. The trim removed 4 bases at V and 5 bases at J, leaving 9 bases unmatched. Germline V gene lookup returns CDR1 KGHSH and CDR2 LQKENI. The CDR3 DNA reads TGTGCCAGCTCACTACTGGGGACAGGGAACGATCAGCCCCAGCATTTT. Translating it yields CASSLLGTGNDQPQHF.

V is TRBV29-1 and J is TRBJ2-3; no reliable D call. Trimming pared 8 bases from V and 4 bases from J, leaving 10 bases between. The V gene's germline CDR1 is SQVTM and CDR2 ANQGSEA. The CDR3 has 11 amino acids. In DNA form, the CDR3 reads TGCAGCCCTTGCGATGCAGATACGCAGTATTTT. As protein: CSPCDADTQYF.

V gene TRBV6-1 combines with J gene TRBJ2-7; TRBD2 aligns across 13 bases. Looked up from germline, CDR1 is MNHNS and CDR2 is SASEGT. The CDR3 consists of 15 residues. J lost 3 bases, V lost 7 bases, and 6 bases had no gene match. Written as DNA, the CDR3 is TGTGCCAGCACGGGGACTAGCGGGGAATACTACGAGCAGTACTTC. It specifies CASTGTSGEYYEQYF.

This clonotype appeared a few times. This may be a read error, as it is one base from a much larger clone. V and J are TRBV7-9 and TRBJ1-2; TRBD1 aligns across 7 bases. This CDR3 region has 13 residues. CDR1 SEHNR and CDR2 FQNEAQ come from the germline V gene (reference sequence). With V trimmed by 4 bases and J by 3 bases, 2 bases remained unmatched. The CDR3 sequence: CASSSGQYYGYTF. The DNA for the CDR3 is TGTGCCAGCAGCTCGGGACAGTACTATGGCTACACCTTC. Based on the CDR3 plus reference TRBV7-9 and TRBJ1-2, the full variable domain is DTGVSQNPRHKITKRGQNVTFRCDPISEHNRLYWYRQTLGQGPEFLTYFQNEAQLEKSRLLSDRFSAERPKGSFSTLEIQRTEQGDSAMYLCASSSGQYYGYTFGSGTRLTVV.

This clonotype was recorded many times. The chain uses TRBV7-2 and TRBJ2-3; no clear D gene. There are 14 residues in the CDR3. V lost 2 bases and J lost 3, with 9 bases in between. From germline, CDR1 is SGHTA and CDR2 FQGNSA. The chain's CDR3 is CASSLIQPTDTQYF. The CDR3 coding sequence is TGTGCCAGCAGCTTAATACAACCGACAGATACGCAGTATTTT.